This is a list of T cell receptor beta chains from one sample in a study of shared clonotypes between healthy human individuals. Sequenced by immunoSEQ multiplex PCR; TCRdb stores in-frame clones only, minus some. The repertoire holds roughly 570,000 clones, with roughly 98% as singletons. Sequencing was performed on naive CD8+ T cells sorted from blood. Receptors originate from a man aged 25 to 40 in good health. The CDR3 runs from the conserved cysteine through the conserved F or W. The D gene is left open where the match is weak. Clone size is not always given. Where it is, it says once, few, many or a class for expanded clones.

d_gene	abundance	v_gene	j_gene	CDR3aa	CDR3nt
-	-	TRBV6-5	TRBJ1-2	CASSYPGTERDYTF	TGTGCCAGCAGTTACCCCGGGACGGAACGGGACTACACCTTC
-	-	TRBV28	TRBJ1-5	CASSLWGVGNQPQHF	TGTGCCAGCAGTTTATGGGGGGTAGGCAATCAGCCCCAGCATTTT
-	once	TRBV2	TRBJ2-5	CASRGSNVETQYF	TGTGCCAGCCGGGGGAGTAACGTTGAGACCCAGTACTTC
TRBD2	-	TRBV14	TRBJ2-7	CASSPPTSGGSYEQYF	TGTGCCAGCAGCCCTCCGACTAGCGGAGGATCCTACGAGCAGTACTTC
TRBD2	-	TRBV7-9	TRBJ2-2	CASSLDGRVTGELFF	TGTGCCAGCAGCTTAGACGGGAGGGTCACCGGGGAGCTGTTTTTT
-	-	TRBV27	TRBJ1-5	CASGGSGGDSNQPQHF	TGTGCCAGCGGGGGGTCTGGGGGGGATAGCAATCAGCCCCAGCATTTT
-	-	TRBV15	TRBJ2-1	CATSRDLGGQREQFF	TGTGCCACCAGCAGAGATCTGGGCGGGCAGCGTGAGCAGTTCTTC
TRBD2	-	TRBV6-1	TRBJ2-7	CASSEGTSGLYEQYF	TGTGCCAGCAGTGAAGGGACTAGCGGATTATACGAGCAGTACTTC
TRBD2	-	TRBV27	TRBJ2-1	CASSLGLAGDNEQFF	TGTGCCAGCAGTTTAGGGTTAGCGGGAGACAATGAGCAGTTCTTC
TRBD1	-	TRBV4-1	TRBJ2-7	CASSQDPGQGGEQYF	TGCGCCAGCAGCCAAGACCCGGGACAGGGAGGCGAGCAGTACTTC
-	-	TRBV9	TRBJ2-3	CASSVAGASTDTQYF	TGTGCCAGCAGCGTAGCGGGGGCCAGCACAGATACGCAGTATTTT
-	-	TRBV6-1	TRBJ1-2	CASSEDSWGAYGYTF	TGTGCCAGCAGTGAGGACAGCTGGGGTGCCTATGGCTACACCTTC
TRBD1	once	TRBV29-1	TRBJ2-3	CSVDFLPGQGSDTQYF	TGCAGCGTTGACTTCCTGCCGGGACAGGGGTCAGATACGCAGTATTTT
TRBD1	-	TRBV7-2	TRBJ1-5	CASSLTGGNQPQHF	TGTGCCAGCAGCTTGACAGGGGGCAATCAGCCCCAGCATTTT
TRBD2	-	TRBV29-1	TRBJ2-3	CSVAIPGGADTQYF	TGCAGCGTTGCTATCCCGGGAGGAGCGGATACGCAGTATTTT
TRBD2	-	TRBV13	TRBJ2-7	CASSPGLADSYEQYF	TGTGCCAGCAGCCCCGGACTAGCGGACTCCTACGAGCAGTACTTC
-	once	TRBV29-1	TRBJ1-1	CSVPGQVKGTEAFF	TGCAGCGTTCCGGGCCAGGTTAAGGGCACTGAAGCTTTCTTT
-	-	TRBV7-9	TRBJ1-5	CASSTTDSSQPQHF	TGTGCCAGCAGCACAACGGACAGCTCCCAGCCCCAGCATTTT
-	-	TRBV19	TRBJ2-2	CASSMVGAWDGELFF	TGTGCCAGTAGTATGGTAGGGGCGTGGGACGGGGAGCTGTTTTTT
-	-	TRBV19	TRBJ1-2	CASSVPGQGTYGYTF	TGTGCCAGTAGTGTGCCGGGACAAGGGACCTATGGCTACACCTTC
-	-	TRBV27	TRBJ2-3	CASSLSVDRRTDTQYF	TGTGCCAGCAGTTTAAGTGTCGACAGGCGCACAGATACGCAGTATTTT
-	-	TRBV2	TRBJ2-1	CASFSWSYNEQFF	TGTGCCAGCTTCTCTTGGTCCTACAATGAGCAGTTCTTC
-	-	TRBV11-2	TRBJ2-5	CASSFSETQYF	TGTGCCAGCAGCTTTTCGGAGACCCAGTACTTC
-	-	TRBV18	TRBJ2-3	CASSPPEQGTTDTQYF	TGTGCCAGCTCACCACCGGAACAAGGGACCACAGATACGCAGTATTTT